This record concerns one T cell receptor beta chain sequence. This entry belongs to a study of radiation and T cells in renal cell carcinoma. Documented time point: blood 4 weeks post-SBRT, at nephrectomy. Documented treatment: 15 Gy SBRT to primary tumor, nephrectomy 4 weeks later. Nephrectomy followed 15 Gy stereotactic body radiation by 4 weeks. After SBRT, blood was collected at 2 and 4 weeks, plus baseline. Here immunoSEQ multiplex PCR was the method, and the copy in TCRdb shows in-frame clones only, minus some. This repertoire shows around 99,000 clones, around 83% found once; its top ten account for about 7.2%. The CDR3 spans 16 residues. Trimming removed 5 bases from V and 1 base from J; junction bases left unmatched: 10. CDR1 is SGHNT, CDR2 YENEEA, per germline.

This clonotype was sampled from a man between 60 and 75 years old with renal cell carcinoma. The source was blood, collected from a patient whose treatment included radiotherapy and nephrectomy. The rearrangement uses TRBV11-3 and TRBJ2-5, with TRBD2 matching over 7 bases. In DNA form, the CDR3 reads TGTGCCAGCAGCGTTCCGGGACTAAACCCCCAAGAGACCCAGTACTTC. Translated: CASSVPGLNPQETQYF.